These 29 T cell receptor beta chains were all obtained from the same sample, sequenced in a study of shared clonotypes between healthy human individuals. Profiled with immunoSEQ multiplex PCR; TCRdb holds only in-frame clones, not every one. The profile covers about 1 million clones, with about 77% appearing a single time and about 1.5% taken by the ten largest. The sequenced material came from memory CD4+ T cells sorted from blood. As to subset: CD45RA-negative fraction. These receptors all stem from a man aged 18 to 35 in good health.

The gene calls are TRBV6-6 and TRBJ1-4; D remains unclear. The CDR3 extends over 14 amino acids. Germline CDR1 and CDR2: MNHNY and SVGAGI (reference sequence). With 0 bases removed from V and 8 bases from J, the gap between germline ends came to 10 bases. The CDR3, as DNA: TGTGCCAGCAGTTACTCAAAACGAGGGGAAAAACTGTTTTTT. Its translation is CASSYSKRGEKLFF.

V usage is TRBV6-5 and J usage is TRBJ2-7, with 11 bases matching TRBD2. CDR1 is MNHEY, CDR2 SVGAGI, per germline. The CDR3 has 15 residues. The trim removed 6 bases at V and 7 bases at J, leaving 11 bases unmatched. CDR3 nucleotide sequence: TGTGCCAGCAGGTCGGCCGGGCTAGCGGGAGGAGAGCAGTACTTC. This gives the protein CASRSAGLAGGEQYF.

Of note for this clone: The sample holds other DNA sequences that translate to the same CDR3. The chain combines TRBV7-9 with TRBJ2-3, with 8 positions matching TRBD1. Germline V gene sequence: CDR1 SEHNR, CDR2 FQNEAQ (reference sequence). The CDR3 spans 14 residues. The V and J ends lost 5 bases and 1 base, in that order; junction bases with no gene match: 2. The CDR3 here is CASSLDRGTDTQYF. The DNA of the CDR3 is TGTGCCAGCAGCCTGGACAGGGGCACAGATACGCAGTATTTT.

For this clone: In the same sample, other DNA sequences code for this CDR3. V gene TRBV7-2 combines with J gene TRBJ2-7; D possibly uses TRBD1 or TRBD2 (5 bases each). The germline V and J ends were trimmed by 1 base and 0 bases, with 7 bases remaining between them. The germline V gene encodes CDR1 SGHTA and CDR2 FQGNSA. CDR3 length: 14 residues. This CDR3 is CASSLGGPSYEQYF. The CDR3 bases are TGTGCCAGCAGCTTAGGGGGACCCTCCTACGAGCAGTACTTC.

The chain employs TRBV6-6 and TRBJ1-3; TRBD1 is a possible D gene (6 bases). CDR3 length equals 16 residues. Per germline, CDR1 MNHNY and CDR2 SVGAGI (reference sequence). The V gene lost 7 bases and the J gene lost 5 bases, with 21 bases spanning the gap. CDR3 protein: CASIEGQRGDRNTIYF. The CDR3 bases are TGTGCCAGCATCGAAGGACAGAGGGGCGACCGAAACACCATATATTTT.

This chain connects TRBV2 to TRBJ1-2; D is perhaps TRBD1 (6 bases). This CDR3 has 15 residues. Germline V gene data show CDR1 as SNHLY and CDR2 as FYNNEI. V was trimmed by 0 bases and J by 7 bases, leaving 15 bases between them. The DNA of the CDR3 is TGTGCCAGCAGTGAAGCCGGCGGGGGCGGGAGTGGCTACACCTTC. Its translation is CASSEAGGGGSGYTF.

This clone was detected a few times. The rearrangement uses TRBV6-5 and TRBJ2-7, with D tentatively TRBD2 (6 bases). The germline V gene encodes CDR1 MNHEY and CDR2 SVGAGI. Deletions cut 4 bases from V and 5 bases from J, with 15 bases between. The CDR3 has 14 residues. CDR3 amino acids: CASSSPGLANEQYF. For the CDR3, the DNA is TGTGCCAGCAGTTCCCCGGGACTCGCTAACGAGCAGTACTTC.

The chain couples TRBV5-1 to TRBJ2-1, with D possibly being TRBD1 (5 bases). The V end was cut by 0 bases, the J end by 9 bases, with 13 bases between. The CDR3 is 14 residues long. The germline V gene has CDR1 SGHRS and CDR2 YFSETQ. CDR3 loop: CASSLGQNIGEQFF. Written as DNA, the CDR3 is TGCGCCAGCAGCTTGGGACAGAACATCGGTGAGCAGTTCTTC.

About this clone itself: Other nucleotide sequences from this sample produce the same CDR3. DNA of the CDR3: TGTGCCAGCAGCCGGGACAGCTACGAGCAGTACTTC. The encoded protein is CASSRDSYEQYF. The chain uses TRBV2 and TRBJ2-7; 7 bases map to TRBD1. The CDR3 extends over 12 amino acids. The ends lost 6 bases at V and 3 bases at J; junction bases unmatched: 2. The germline V gene encodes CDR1 SNHLY and CDR2 FYNNEI.

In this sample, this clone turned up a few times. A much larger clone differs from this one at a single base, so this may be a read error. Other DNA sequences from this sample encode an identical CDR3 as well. Here the CDR3 reads CASSYRVQETQYF. For the CDR3, the DNA is TGTGCCAGCAGCTACAGAGTCCAAGAGACCCAGTACTTC. The rearrangement uses TRBV7-2 and TRBJ2-5, with D uncertain. Germline V lookup: CDR1 SGHTA, CDR2 FQGNSA. CDR3 size: 13 residues. V dropped 4 bases and J dropped 1 base, with 7 bases sitting between them.

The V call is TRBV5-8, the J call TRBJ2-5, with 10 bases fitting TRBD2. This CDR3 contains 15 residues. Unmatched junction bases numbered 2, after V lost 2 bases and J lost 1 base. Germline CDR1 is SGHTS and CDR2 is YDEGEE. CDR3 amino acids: CASSFQRGGQETQYF. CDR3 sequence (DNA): TGTGCCAGCAGCTTTCAGCGGGGGGGCCAAGAGACCCAGTACTTC.

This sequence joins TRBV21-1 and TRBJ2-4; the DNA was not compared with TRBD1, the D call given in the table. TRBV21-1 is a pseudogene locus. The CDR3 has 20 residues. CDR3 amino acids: CASSKFRGQGAMEVKNIQYF. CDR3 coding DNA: TGTGCCAGCAGCAAATTCAGGGGACAGGGGGCAATGGAGGTCAAAAACATTCAGTACTTC.

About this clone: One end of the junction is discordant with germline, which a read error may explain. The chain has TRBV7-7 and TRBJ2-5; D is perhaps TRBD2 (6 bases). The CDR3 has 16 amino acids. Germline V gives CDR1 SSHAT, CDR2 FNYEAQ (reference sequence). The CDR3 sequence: CASSLADGGVRETQYF. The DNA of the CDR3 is TGTGCTAGCAGCTTAGCGGATGGAGGGGTTCGAGAGACCCAGTACTTC. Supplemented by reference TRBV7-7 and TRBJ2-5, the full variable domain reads GAGVSQSPRYKVTKRGQDVTLRCDPISSHATLYWYQQALGQGPEFLTYFNYEAQPDKSGLPSDRFSAERPEGSISTLTIQRTEQRDSAMYRCASSLADGGVRETQYFGPGTRLLVL.

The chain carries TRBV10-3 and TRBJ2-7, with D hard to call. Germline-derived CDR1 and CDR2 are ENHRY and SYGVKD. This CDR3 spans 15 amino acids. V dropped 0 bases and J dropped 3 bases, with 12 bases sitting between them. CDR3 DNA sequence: TGTGCCATCAGTGAGTCCGGCAGTAGGAACTACGAGCAGTACTTC. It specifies CAISESGSRNYEQYF.

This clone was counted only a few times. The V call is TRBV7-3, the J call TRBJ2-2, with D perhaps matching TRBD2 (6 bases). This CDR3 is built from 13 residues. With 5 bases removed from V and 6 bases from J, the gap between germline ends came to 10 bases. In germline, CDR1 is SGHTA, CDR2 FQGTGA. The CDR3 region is CASSQREAGELFF. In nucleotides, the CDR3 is TGTGCCAGCAGCCAAAGGGAGGCCGGGGAGCTGTTTTTT. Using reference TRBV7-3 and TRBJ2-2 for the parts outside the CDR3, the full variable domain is GAGVSQTPSNKVTEKGKYVELRCDPISGHTALYWYRQSLGQGPEFLIYFQGTGAADDSGLPNDRFFAVRPEGSVSTLKIQRTERGDSAVYLCASSQREAGELFFGEGSRLTVL.

CDR3 protein: CASSGPGRNQPQHF. The CDR3 region has the DNA TGTGCCAGCAGTGGTCCAGGGAGGAATCAGCCCCAGCATTTT. The V and J genes are TRBV2 and TRBJ1-5; D might be TRBD1 (5 bases). Trimming left V 4 bases short and J 4 bases short, with 11 bases between. Germline V gives CDR1 SNHLY, CDR2 FYNNEI. The CDR3 is 14 residues long.

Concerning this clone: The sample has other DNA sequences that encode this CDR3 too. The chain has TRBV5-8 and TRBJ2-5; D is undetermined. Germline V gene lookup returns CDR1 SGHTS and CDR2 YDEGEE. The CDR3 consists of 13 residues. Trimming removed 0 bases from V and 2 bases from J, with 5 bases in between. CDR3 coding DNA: TGTGCCAGCAGCTTGGGTGGACAAGAGACCCAGTACTTC. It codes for CASSLGGQETQYF.

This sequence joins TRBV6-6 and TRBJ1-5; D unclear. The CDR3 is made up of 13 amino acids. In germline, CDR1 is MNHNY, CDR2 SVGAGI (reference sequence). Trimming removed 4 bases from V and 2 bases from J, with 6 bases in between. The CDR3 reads CASSWSGNQPQHF. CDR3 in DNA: TGTGCCAGCAGTTGGTCGGGCAATCAGCCCCAGCATTTT.

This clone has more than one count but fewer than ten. For the CDR3, the DNA is TGCGCCAGCAGCCAAGAACAAGAGCTTACCCACACCTTC. The encoded protein is CASSQEQELTHTF. The chain couples TRBV4-3 to TRBJ1-2; no reliable D call. Germline V gives CDR1 LGHNA, CDR2 YSLEER. V was clipped by 0 bases and J by 12 bases, with 14 bases between them. CDR3 length equals 13 residues.

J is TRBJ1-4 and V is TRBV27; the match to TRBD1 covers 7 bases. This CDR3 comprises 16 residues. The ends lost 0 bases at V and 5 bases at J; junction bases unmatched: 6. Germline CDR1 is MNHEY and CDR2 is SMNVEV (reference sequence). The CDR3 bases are TGTGCCAGCAGTTTATCGTCCAGGGGGAAGAATGAAAAACTGTTTTTT. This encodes CASSLSSRGKNEKLFF.

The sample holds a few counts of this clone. CDR3 sequence (DNA): TGTGCCAGCAGCTTGGGCGACGATCAGCCCCAGCATTTT. It translates to CASSLGDDQPQHF. The rearrangement uses TRBV5-4 and TRBJ1-5; D unclear. Germline V gene sequence: CDR1 SGHNT, CDR2 YYREEE (reference sequence). Trimming took 0 bases from V and 5 from J, leaving 6 bases between them. The CDR3 consists of 13 residues.

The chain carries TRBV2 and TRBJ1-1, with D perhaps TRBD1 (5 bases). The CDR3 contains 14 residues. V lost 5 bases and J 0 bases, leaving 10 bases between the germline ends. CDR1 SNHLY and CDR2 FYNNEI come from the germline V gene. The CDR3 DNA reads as TGTGCCAGCAGTTTGACAGAAATGAACACTGAAGCTTTCTTT. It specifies CASSLTEMNTEAFF.

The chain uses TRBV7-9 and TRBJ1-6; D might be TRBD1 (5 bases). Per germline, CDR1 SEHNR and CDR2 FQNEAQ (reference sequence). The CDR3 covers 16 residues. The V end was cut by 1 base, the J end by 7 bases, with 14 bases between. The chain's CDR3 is CASSLVWQGGNSPLHF. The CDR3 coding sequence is TGTGCCAGCAGCTTAGTGTGGCAGGGCGGGAATTCACCCCTCCACTTT.

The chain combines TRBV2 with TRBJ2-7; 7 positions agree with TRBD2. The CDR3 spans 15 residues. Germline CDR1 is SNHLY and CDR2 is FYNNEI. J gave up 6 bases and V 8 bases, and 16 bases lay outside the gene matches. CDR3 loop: CASGGGSRLSSEQYF. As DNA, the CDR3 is TGTGCCAGCGGGGGGGGATCACGGTTATCGTCCGAGCAGTACTTC.

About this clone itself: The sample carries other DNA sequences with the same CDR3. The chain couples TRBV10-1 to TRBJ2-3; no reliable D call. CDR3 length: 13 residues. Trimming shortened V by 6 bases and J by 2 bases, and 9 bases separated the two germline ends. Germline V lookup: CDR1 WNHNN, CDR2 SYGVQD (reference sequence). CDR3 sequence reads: CASSDRSTDTQYF. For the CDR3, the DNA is TGCGCCAGCAGCGACCGGTCCACAGATACGCAGTATTTT.

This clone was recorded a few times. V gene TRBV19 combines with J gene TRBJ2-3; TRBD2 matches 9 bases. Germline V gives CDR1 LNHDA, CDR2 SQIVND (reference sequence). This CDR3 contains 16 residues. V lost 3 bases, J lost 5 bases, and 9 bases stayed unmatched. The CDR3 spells CASSMRAGGPGDTQYF. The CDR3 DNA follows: TGTGCCAGTAGTATGAGGGCGGGAGGGCCAGGAGATACGCAGTATTTT.

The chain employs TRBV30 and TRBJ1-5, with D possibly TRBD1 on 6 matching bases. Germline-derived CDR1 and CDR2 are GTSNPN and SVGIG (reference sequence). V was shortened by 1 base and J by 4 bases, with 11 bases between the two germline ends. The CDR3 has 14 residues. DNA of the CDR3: TGTGCCTGGAGTGGGGGGGCGCGGAATCAGCCCCAGCATTTT. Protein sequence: CAWSGGARNQPQHF.

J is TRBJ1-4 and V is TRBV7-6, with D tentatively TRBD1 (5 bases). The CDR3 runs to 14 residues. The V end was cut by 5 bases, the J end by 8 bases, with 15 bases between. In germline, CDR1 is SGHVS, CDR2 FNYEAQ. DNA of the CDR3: TGTGCCAGCAGCCGGGGCTCCAAAGGGGAAAAACTGTTTTTT. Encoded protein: CASSRGSKGEKLFF. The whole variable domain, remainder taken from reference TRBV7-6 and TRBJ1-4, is GAGVSQSPRYKVTKRGQDVALRCDPISGHVSLYWYRQALGQGPEFLTYFNYEAQQDKSGLPNDRFSAERPEGSISTLTIQRTEQRDSAMYRCASSRGSKGEKLFFGSGTQLSVL.

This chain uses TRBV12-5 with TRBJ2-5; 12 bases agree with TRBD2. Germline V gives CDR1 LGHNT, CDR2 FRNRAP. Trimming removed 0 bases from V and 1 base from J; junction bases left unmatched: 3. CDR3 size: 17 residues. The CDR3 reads CASGLVLAGGPQETQYF. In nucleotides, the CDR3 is TGTGCTAGTGGTTTGGTACTAGCGGGAGGCCCCCAAGAGACCCAGTACTTC.